The sequence of this T cell receptor (beta chain) was determined in a study of shared clonotypes between healthy human individuals. Study context: The donors, two women and a few men, were aged 18 to 49.

Deep-level running was used for the assay. Some clones are missing from TCRdb's copy, which holds only in-frame ones; the method was immunoSEQ multiplex PCR. The repertoire consists of 850,000 to 1,100,000 clones, with roughly 77% occurring once and the leading ten covering over 0.8%. Trimming took 0 bases from V and 1 from J, leaving 5 bases between them. Germline loops: CDR1 ENHRY, CDR2 SYGVKD. There are 14 residues in the CDR3. To note about this clone: The same CDR3 is also encoded by other DNA sequences in this sample.

Input material: memory CD4+ T cells from PBMCs. The subset denotes: CD45RA-negative fraction. The sequence came from a man aged 18 to 30 in good health. Some clones in this sample may be carry-over from other donors' samples. This chain uses TRBV10-3 with TRBJ2-3; D gene uncertain. This CDR3 is CAISESVGTDTQYF. The CDR3 nucleotides are TGTGCCATCAGTGAGTCGGTGGGCACAGATACGCAGTATTTT.